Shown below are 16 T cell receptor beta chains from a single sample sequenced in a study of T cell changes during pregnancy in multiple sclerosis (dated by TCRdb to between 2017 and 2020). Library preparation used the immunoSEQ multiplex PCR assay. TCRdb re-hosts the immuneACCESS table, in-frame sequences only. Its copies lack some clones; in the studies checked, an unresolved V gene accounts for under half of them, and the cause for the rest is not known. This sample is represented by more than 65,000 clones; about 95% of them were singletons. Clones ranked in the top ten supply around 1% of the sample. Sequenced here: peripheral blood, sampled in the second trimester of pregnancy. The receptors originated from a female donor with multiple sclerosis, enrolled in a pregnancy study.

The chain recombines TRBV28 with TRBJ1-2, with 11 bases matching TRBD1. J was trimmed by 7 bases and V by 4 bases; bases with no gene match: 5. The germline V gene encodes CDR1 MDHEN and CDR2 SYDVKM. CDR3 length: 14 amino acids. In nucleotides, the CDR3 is TGTGCCAGCAGTTCCCCAGGACAGGGGGCTGGCTACACCTTC. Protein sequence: CASSSPGQGAGYTF.

CDR3 loop: CASSGDTGELFF. CDR3 DNA: TGTGCCAGCTCTGGAGACACCGGGGAGCTGTTTTTT. This chain uses TRBV6-6 with TRBJ2-2; D is unclear. There are 12 residues in the CDR3. Per the germline V gene, CDR1 is MNHNY and CDR2 is SVGAGI (reference sequence). V was shortened by 8 bases and J by 3 bases, with 7 bases between the two germline ends.

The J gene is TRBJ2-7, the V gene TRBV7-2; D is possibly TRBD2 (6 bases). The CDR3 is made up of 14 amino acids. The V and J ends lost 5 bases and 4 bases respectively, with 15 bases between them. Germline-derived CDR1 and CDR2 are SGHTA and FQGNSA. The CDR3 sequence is CASSPRGSAYEQYF. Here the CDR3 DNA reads TGTGCCAGCAGCCCGCGGGGTAGCGCATACGAGCAGTACTTC.

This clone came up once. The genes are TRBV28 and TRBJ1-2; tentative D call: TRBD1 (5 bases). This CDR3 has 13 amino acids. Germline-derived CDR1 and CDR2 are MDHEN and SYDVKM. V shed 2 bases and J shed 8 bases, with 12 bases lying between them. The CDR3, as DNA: TGTGCCAGCAGTTTAGGGGCCCTCAAGGGCTACACCTTC. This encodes CASSLGALKGYTF.

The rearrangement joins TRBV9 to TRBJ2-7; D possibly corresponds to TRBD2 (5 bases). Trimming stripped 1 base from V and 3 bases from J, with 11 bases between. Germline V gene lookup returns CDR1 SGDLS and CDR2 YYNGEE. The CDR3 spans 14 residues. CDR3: CASSVSAGGYEQYF. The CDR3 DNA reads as TGTGCCAGCAGCGTATCGGCGGGTGGCTACGAGCAGTACTTC. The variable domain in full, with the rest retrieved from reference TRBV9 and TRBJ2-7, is DSGVTQTPKHLITATGQRVTLRCSPRSGDLSVYWYQQSLDQGLQFLIQYYNGEERAKGNILERFSAQQFPDLHSELNLSSLELGDSALYFCASSVSAGGYEQYFGPGTRLTVT.

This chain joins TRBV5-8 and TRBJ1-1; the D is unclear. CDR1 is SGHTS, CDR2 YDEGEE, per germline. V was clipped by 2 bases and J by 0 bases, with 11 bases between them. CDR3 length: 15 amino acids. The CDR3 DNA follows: TGTGCCAGCAGCTTCGGGTCCTTTATGAACACTGAAGCTTTCTTT. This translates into CASSFGSFMNTEAFF.

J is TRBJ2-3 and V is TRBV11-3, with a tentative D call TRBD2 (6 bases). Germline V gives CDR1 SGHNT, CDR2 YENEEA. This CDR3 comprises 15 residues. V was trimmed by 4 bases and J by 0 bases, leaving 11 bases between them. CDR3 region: CASSSRGLSTDTQYF. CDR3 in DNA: TGTGCCAGCAGCTCCCGGGGACTTAGCACAGATACGCAGTATTTT.

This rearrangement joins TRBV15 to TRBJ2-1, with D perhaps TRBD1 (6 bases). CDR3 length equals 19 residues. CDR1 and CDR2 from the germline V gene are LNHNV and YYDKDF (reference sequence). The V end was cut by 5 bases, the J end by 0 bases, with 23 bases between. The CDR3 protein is CATSLHPPRGPSSYNEQFF. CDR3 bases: TGTGCCACCAGCCTCCACCCCCCCAGGGGCCCTAGCTCCTACAATGAGCAGTTCTTC.

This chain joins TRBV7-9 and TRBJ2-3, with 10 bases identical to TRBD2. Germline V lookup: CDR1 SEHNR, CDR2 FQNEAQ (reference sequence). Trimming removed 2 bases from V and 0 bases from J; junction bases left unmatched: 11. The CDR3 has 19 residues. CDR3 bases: TGTGCCAGCAGCTTATATTCAACTAGCGGGATCACTAGCACAGATACGCAGTATTTT. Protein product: CASSLYSTSGITSTDTQYF. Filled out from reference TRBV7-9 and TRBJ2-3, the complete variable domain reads DTGVSQNPRHKITKRGQNVTFRCDPISEHNRLYWYRQTLGQGPEFLTYFQNEAQLEKSRLLSDRFSAERPKGSFSTLEIQRTEQGDSAMYLCASSLYSTSGITSTDTQYFGPGTRLTVL.

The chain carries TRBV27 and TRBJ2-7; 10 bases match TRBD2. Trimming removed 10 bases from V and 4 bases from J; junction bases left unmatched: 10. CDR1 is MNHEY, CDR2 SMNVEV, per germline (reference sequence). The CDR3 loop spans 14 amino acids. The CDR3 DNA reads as TGTGCCACCTATAAACTAGCGGGACGATACGAGCAGTACTTC. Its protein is CATYKLAGRYEQYF.

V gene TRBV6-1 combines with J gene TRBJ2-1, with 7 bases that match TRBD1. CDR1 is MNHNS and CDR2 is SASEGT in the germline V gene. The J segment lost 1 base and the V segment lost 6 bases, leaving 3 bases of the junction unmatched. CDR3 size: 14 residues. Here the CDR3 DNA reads TGTGCCAGCAGGAGGGACAGATCCTACAATGAGCAGTTCTTC. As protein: CASRRDRSYNEQFF.

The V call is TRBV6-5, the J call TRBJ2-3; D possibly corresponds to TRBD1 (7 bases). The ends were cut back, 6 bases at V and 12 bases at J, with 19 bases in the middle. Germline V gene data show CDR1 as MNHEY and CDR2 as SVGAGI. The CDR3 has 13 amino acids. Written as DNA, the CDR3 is TGTGCCAGCAGCCGCACTCCAGGGGGGACTCAGTATTTT. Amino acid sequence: CASSRTPGGTQYF.

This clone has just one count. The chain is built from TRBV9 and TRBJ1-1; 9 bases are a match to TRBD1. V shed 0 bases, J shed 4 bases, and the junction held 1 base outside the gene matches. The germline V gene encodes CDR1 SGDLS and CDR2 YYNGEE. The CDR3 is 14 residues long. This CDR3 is CASSVGTGATEAFF. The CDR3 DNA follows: TGTGCCAGCAGCGTAGGGACAGGGGCCACTGAAGCTTTCTTT.

CDR3 in DNA: TGTGCCAGCTACTTTTCCGGGAGGGTACCCCATTACAATGAGCAGTTCTTC. It translates to CASYFSGRVPHYNEQFF. V is TRBV28 and J is TRBJ2-1, with 8 bases lining up with TRBD2. V lost 8 bases and J lost 4; bases outside the gene matches: 16. Germline loops: CDR1 MDHEN, CDR2 SYDVKM. The CDR3 sequence is 17 residues long.

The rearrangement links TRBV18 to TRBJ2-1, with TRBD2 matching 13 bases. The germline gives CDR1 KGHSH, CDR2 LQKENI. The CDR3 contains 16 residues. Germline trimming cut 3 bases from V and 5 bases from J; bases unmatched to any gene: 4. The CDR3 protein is CASSPMGLAGNNEQFF. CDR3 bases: TGTGCCAGCTCACCGATGGGACTAGCGGGAAACAATGAGCAGTTCTTC. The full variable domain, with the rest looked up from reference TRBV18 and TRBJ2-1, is NAGVMQNPRHLVRRRGQEARLRCSPMKGHSHVYWYRQLPEEGLKFMVYLQKENIIDESGMPKERFSAEFPKEGPSILRIQQVVRGDSAAYFCASSPMGLAGNNEQFFGPGTRLTVL.

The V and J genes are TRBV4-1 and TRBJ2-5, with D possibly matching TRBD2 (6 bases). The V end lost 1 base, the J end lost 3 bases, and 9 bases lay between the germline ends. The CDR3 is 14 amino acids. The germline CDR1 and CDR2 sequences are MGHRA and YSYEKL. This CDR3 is CASSQGRTKETQYF. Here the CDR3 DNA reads TGCGCCAGCAGCCAAGGTCGGACTAAAGAGACCCAGTACTTC.